This T cell receptor beta chain was profiled in a study of cytotoxic CD8 clonotypes in ibrutinib-treated CLL. Overall study context: Enrolment comprised approximately 10 relapsed/refractory and over 14 treatment-naive patients; 17 to 18 were IGHV unmutated. Partial responses totalled roughly 24 and complete responses 2; after median 68 months, 14 remained remitted and approximately 12 progressed. The samples contained under 300,000 productive templates on average. They also contained an average of roughly 99,000 productive rearrangements. Broader study findings: Clonality at baseline surpassed age-matched healthy donors and tracked circulating CD8+ T-cell counts.

Points on this clone: Its specificity is unknown.

The germline V and J ends were trimmed by 4 bases and 0 bases, with 10 bases remaining between them. The germline gives CDR1 ENHRY, CDR2 SYGVKD. The CDR3 length is 14 residues. The table came from immunoSEQ multiplex PCR; TCRdb's copy has only in-frame clones and leaves some out. Of over 120,000 clones listed, 60% to 85% are singletons. The material sequenced was PBMCs, taken after 24 months of ibrutinib treatment. The chain combines TRBV10-3 with TRBJ2-7; the D gene could be TRBD1 or TRBD2 (6 bases each). The clonotype originates from a human donor with chronic lymphocytic leukemia. CDR3 bases: TGTGCCATCAGTGGCGGGACACTCTCCTACGAGCAGTACTTC. Protein: CAISGGTLSYEQYF.